This T cell receptor beta chain was retrieved from a study of blood T cell repertoires in COVID-19. The CDR3 contains 15 residues. In germline, CDR1 is SGHRS, CDR2 YFSETQ. V was pared by 0 bases and J by 4 bases, with 14 bases between. This table comes from immunoSEQ multiplex PCR, and its TCRdb copy is limited to in-frame clones, with some not included. The sample holds roughly 45,000 clones, approximately 88% seen once. Sequenced sample: peripheral blood. The source is a man aged 45-65 years with active COVID-19. This sequence joins TRBV5-1 and TRBJ2-7; maybe TRBD1 (6 bases). The CDR3 region is CASSLATGSIYEQYF. Here the CDR3 DNA reads TGCGCCAGCAGCTTGGCTACAGGGAGTATTTACGAGCAGTACTTC.